This T cell receptor beta chain was retrieved from a study of blood T cell repertoires in COVID-19. Across the whole study: From T cells, B-cell-depleted T cells, or PBMCs came the material, which was cDNA or gDNA.

The assay was immunoSEQ multiplex PCR, and TCRdb's table has in-frame clones only and misses some. The top ten clones hold over 15% of a sample with approximately 120,000 clones, roughly 90% of them seen once. Sequenced material: peripheral blood. This clonotype originated in a human donor with acute or convalescent COVID-19. The donor label of this sample is uncertain.

CDR3 sequence reads: CASSPTGGRMFVYNSPLHF. The CDR3 DNA sequence: TGTGCCAGCAGTCCCACAGGGGGCCGTATGTTTGTGTATAATTCACCCCTCCACTTT. The chain couples TRBV6-6 to TRBJ1-6, with TRBD1 matching over 9 bases. CDR1 and CDR2 from the germline V gene are MNHNY and SVGAGI (reference sequence). The CDR3 has 19 amino acids. Trimming removed 5 bases from V and 4 bases from J; junction bases left unmatched: 15.